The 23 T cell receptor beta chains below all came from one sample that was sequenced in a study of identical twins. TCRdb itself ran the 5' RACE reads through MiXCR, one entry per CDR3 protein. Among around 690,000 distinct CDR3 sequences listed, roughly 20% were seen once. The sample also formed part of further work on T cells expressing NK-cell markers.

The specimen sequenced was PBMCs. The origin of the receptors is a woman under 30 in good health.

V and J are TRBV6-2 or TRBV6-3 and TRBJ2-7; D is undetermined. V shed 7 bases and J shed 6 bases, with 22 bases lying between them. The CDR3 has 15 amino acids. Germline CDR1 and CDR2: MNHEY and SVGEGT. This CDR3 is CASKTYRRRLAEQYF. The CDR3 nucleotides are TGTGCCAGCAAGACCTATCGCAGACGCCTGGCCGAGCAGTACTTC.

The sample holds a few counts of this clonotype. DNA for the CDR3: TGTGCCAGCAGCTTATCAAGGCAAGGGCAAACCTACGAGCAGTACTTC. Residues: CASSLSRQGQTYEQYF. The chain carries TRBV7-2 and TRBJ2-7, with D unresolved. This CDR3 has 16 residues. Germline CDR1 SGHTA, CDR2 FQGNSA. V shed 2 bases and J shed 2 bases, with 16 bases lying between them.

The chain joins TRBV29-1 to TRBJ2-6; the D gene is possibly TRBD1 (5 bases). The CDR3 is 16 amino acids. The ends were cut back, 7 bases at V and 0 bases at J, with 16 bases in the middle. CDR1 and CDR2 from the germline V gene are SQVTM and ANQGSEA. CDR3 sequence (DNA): TGCAGCGCCTCCACGCACAGGATCTCTGGGGCCAACGTCCTGACTTTC. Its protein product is CSASTHRISGANVLTF. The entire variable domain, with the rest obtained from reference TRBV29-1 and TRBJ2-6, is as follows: SAVISQKPSRDICQRGTSLTIQCQVDSQVTMMFWYRQQPGQSLTLIATANQGSEATYESGFVIDKFPISRPNLTFSTLTVSNMSPEDSSIYLCSASTHRISGANVLTFGAGSRLTVL.

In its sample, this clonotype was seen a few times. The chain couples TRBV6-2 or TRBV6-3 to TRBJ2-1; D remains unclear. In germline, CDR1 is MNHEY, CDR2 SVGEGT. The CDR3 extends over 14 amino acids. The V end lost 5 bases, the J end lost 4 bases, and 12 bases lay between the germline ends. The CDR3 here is CASSDETRYNEQFF. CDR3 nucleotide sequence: TGTGCCAGCAGTGACGAGACCCGATACAATGAGCAGTTCTTC.

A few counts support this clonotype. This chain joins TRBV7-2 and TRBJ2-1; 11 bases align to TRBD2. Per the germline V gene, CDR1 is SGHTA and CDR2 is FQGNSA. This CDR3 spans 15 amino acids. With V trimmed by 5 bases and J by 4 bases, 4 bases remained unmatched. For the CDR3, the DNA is TGTGCCAGCAGCCATAGCGGGAGGGTATACAATGAGCAGTTCTTC. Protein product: CASSHSGRVYNEQFF.

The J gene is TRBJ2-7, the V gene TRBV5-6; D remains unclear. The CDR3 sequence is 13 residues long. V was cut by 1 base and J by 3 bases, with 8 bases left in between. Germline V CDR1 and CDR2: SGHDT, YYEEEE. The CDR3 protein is CASSLRVLYEQYF. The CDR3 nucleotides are TGTGCCAGCAGCTTGCGGGTACTCTACGAGCAGTACTTC.

The CDR3 region is CASSYSITQTQYF. The CDR3 region has the DNA TGTGCCAGCAGTTACTCGATTACGCAGACCCAGTACTTC. The gene calls are TRBV6-5 and TRBJ2-5; D unclear. Trimming removed 0 bases from V and 6 bases from J, with 8 bases in between. The CDR3 runs 13 residues. Germline assignment: CDR1 MNHEY and CDR2 SVGAGI.

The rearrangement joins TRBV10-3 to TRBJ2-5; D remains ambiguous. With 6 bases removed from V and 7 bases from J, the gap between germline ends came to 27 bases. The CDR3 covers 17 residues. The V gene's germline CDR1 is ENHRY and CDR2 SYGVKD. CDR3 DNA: TGTGCCATCAGCCAATCGAGTGCCAGTGTGGGCTTGGGGACCCAGTACTTC. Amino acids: CAISQSSASVGLGTQYF.

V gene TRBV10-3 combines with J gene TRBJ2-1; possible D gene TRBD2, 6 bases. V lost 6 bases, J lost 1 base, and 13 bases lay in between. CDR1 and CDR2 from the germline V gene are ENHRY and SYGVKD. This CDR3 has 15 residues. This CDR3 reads CAISGGMGSYNEQFF. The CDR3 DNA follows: TGTGCCATCAGCGGAGGGATGGGTTCCTACAATGAGCAGTTCTTC.

The CDR3 sequence is CASSLAGDEAFF. For the CDR3, the DNA is TGTGCCAGCAGCTTGGCCGGGGATGAAGCTTTCTTT. The V call is TRBV5-6, the J call TRBJ1-1; D unclear. The CDR3 runs to 12 residues. Trimming left V 0 bases short and J 7 bases short, with 7 bases between. CDR1 and CDR2 from the germline V gene are SGHDT and YYEEEE.

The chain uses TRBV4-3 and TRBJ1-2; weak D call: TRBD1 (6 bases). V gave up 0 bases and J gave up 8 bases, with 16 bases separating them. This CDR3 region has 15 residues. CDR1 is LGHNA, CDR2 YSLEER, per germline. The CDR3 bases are TGCGCCAGCAGCCAAGATCGCGGGGGGGCGAGAGGCTACACCTTC. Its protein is CASSQDRGGARGYTF.

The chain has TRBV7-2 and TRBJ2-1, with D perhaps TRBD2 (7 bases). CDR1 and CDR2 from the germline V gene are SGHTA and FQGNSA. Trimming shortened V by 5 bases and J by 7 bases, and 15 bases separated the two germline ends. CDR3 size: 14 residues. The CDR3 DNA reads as TGTGCCAGCAGCGATCGAAAGGGGGGGAATGAGCAGTTCTTC. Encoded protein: CASSDRKGGNEQFF. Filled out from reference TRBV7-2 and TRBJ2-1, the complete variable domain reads GAGVSQSPSNKVTEKGKDVELRCDPISGHTALYWYRQSLGQGLEFLIYFQGNSAPDKSGLPSDRFSAERTGGSVSTLTIQRTQQEDSAVYLCASSDRKGGNEQFFGPGTRLTVL.

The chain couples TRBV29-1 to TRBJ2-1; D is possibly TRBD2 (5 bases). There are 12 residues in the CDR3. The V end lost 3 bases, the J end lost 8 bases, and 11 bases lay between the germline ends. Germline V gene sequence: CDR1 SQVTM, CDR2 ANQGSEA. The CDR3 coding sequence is TGCAGCGTTGACCCCGGGGTCTATGAGCAGTTCTTC. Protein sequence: CSVDPGVYEQFF.

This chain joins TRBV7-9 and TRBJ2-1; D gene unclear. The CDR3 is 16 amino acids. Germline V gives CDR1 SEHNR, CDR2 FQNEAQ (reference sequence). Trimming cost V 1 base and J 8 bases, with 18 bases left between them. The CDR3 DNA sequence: TGTGCCAGCAGCTTAGTAGGGCCTAGGTGGCGAGATGAGCAGTTCTTC. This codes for CASSLVGPRWRDEQFF.

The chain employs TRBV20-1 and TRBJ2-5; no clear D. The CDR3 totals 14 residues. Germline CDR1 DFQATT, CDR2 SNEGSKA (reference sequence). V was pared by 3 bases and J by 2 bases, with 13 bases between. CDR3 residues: CSARTYTTQETQYF. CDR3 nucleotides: TGCAGTGCTAGGACGTACACAACACAAGAGACCCAGTACTTC.

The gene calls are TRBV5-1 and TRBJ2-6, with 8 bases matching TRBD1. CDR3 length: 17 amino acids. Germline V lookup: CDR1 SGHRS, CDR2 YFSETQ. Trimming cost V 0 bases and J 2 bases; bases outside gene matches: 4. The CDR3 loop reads CASSLEGRGPGANVLTF. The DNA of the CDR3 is TGCGCCAGCAGCTTGGAGGGCAGGGGGCCTGGGGCCAACGTCCTGACTTTC.

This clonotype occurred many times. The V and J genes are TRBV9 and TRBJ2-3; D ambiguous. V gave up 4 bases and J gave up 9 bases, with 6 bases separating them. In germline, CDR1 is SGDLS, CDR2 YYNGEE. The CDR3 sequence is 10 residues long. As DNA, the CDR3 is TGTGCCAGCAGCTCTAGAACGCAGTATTTT. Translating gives CASSSRTQYF. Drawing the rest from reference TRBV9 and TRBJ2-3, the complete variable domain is DSGVTQTPKHLITATGQRVTLRCSPRSGDLSVYWYQQSLDQGLQFLIQYYNGEERAKGNILERFSAQQFPDLHSELNLSSLELGDSALYFCASSSRTQYFGPGTRLTVL.

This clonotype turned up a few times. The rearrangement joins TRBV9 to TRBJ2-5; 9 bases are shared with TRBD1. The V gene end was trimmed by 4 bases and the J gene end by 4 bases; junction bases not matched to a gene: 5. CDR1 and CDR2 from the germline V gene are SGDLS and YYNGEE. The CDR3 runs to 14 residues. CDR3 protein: CASSPTQGAETQYF. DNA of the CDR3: TGTGCCAGCAGCCCCACACAGGGGGCAGAGACCCAGTACTTC.

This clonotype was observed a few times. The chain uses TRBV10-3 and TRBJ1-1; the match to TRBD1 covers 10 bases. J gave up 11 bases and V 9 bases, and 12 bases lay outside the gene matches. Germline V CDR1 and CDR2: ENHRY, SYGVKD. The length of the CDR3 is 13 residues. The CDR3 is CAISGTGDQGAFF. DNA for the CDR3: TGTGCCATAAGCGGGACAGGGGACCAGGGGGCTTTCTTT.

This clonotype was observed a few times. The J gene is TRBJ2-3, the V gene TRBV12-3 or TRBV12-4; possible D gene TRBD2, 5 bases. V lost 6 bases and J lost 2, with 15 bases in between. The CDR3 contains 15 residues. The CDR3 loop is CASSGIAKNTDTQYF. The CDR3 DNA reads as TGTGCCAGCAGCGGGATCGCGAAAAACACAGATACGCAGTATTTT.

This CDR3 reads CASNSPSGSYNEQFF. In DNA, the CDR3 is TGTGCCAGCAATTCCCCTAGCGGATCTTACAATGAGCAGTTCTTC. J is TRBJ2-1 and V is TRBV12-3 or TRBV12-4, with 7 bases lining up with TRBD2. The CDR3 is 15 amino acids. The ends lost 7 bases at V and 4 bases at J; junction bases unmatched: 10.

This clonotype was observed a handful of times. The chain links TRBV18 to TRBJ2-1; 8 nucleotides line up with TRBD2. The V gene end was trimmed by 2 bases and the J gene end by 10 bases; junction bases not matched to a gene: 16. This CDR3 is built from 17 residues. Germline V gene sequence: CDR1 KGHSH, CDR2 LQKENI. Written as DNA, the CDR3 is TGTGCCAGCTCACCAACGCCGGGACTAGTGAGAAAGTCAGAGCAGTTCTTC. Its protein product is CASSPTPGLVRKSEQFF.

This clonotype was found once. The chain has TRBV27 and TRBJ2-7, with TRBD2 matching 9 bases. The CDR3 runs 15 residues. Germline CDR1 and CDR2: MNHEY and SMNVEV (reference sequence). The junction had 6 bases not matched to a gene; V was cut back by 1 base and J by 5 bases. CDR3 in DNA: TGTGCCAGCAGTTTATTTAGCGGGAGTATGAACGAGCAGTACTTC. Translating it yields CASSLFSGSMNEQYF.